One and the same sample provided the 30 T cell receptor beta chains below, sequenced in a study of blood T cell repertoires in COVID-19 (dated by TCRdb to about 2020). The library was made by the immunoSEQ multiplex PCR assay. TCRdb obtained this table from immuneACCESS and retained in-frame rearrangements with V and J assigned. These tables miss some clones; where compared with another copy, unresolved V genes account for less than half of the shortfall, and the remainder is unexplained. The sample table lists roughly 480,000 clones, 80% to 90% of them with a count of one. The biggest ten clones account for around 0.9% of the sample. Source material: peripheral blood. These TCRs come from a man between 18 and 35 years old with COVID-19, enrolled during active disease.

V usage is TRBV19 and J usage is TRBJ1-5, with a tentative D call TRBD1 (5 bases). The V and J ends lost 4 bases and 7 bases respectively, with 14 bases between them. From germline, CDR1 is LNHDA and CDR2 SQIVND (reference sequence). CDR3 length: 14 amino acids. The CDR3 coding sequence is TGTGCCAGTAGTAGGGGTCAGGGCTGGCAGCCCCAGCATTTT. Its protein product is CASSRGQGWQPQHF.

Comment on this clone: At one end the junction does not follow the germline gene, possibly because of a read error. The chain joins TRBV19 to TRBJ1-5, with D perhaps TRBD1 (6 bases). Germline loops: CDR1 LNHDA, CDR2 SQIVND (reference sequence). The CDR3 runs 15 residues. DNA for the CDR3: TGTGCCAGTAGTATGTACGGCAGGGACAATGAGCCCCAGCATTTT. Its translation: CASSMYGRDNEPQHF.

The chain combines TRBV9 with TRBJ2-7; D ambiguous. Trimming shortened V by 0 bases and J by 2 bases, and 6 bases separated the two germline ends. Germline V CDR1 and CDR2: SGDLS, YYNGEE. The CDR3 runs to 13 residues. CDR3: CASSVGGTYEQYF. In DNA form, the CDR3 reads TGTGCCAGCAGCGTAGGAGGTACCTACGAGCAGTACTTC.

Only one count was recorded for this clone. The genes are TRBV24-1 and TRBJ2-1; no clear D gene. The CDR3 length is 12 residues. Germline V gene sequence: CDR1 KGHDR, CDR2 SFDVKD. The V end lost 5 bases, the J end lost 9 bases, and 10 bases lay between the germline ends. CDR3 DNA sequence: TGTGCCACCAGTGTACCCGGCGGTGAGCAGTTCTTC. Amino acids: CATSVPGGEQFF.

This rearrangement joins TRBV7-9 to TRBJ1-4, with 7 positions matching TRBD1. The CDR3 contains 15 residues. Germline values: CDR1 SEHNR, CDR2 FQNEAQ (reference sequence). V gave up 5 bases and J gave up 0 bases; unmatched junction bases: 3. CDR3 sequence: CASSDGQATNEKLFF. The CDR3 coding sequence is TGTGCCAGCAGCGACGGACAGGCAACTAATGAAAAACTGTTTTTT.

The chain uses TRBV5-1 and TRBJ2-5, with TRBD2 as a possible D gene (6 bases). Germline V gene sequence: CDR1 SGHRS, CDR2 YFSETQ. The V and J ends lost 4 bases and 2 bases respectively, with 15 bases between them. The CDR3 has 15 amino acids. The CDR3 DNA reads as TGCGCCAGCAGCCCGGAGGGTGGGGAGCAAGAGACCCAGTACTTC. Its protein is CASSPEGGEQETQYF.

This chain links TRBV7-3 with TRBJ2-2; D unclear. Trimming stripped 2 bases from V and 7 bases from J, with 14 bases between. Germline values: CDR1 SGHTA, CDR2 FQGTGA. The CDR3 has 15 amino acids. This CDR3 is CASSLVSGFDGELFF. DNA of the CDR3: TGTGCCAGCAGCTTAGTCTCGGGTTTCGACGGGGAGCTGTTTTTT. The full variable domain, in which reference TRBV7-3 and TRBJ2-2 provide the parts outside the CDR3, is GAGVSQTPSNKVTEKGKYVELRCDPISGHTALYWYRQSLGQGPEFLIYFQGTGAADDSGLPNDRFFAVRPEGSVSTLKIQRTERGDSAVYLCASSLVSGFDGELFFGEGSRLTVL.

In nucleotides, the CDR3 is TGTGCCAGCACTGTCAGGGCAACCGTCTCTGGGGCCAACGTCCTGACTTTC. Protein product: CASTVRATVSGANVLTF. The chain combines TRBV7-8 with TRBJ2-6, with D possibly being TRBD1 (5 bases). From germline, CDR1 is SGHVS and CDR2 FQNEAQ. V was cut by 7 bases and J by 0 bases, with 16 bases left in between. The CDR3 spans 17 residues.

DNA for the CDR3: TGTGCCAGCAGTTGGGGGGGGAACACTGAAGCTTTCTTT. This sequence encodes CASSWGGNTEAFF. The V call is TRBV12-3 or TRBV12-4, the J call TRBJ1-1; D possibly corresponds to TRBD1 (5 bases). CDR3 length: 13 amino acids. V was pared by 4 bases and J by 1 base, with 7 bases between.

The chain combines TRBV7-9 with TRBJ2-4, with 10 bases fitting TRBD1. Per the germline V gene, CDR1 is SEHNR and CDR2 is FQNEAQ (reference sequence). V trimming: 6 bases; J trimming: 5 bases; junction bases outside the gene matches: 10. The CDR3 is made up of 16 amino acids. The DNA of the CDR3 is TGTGCCAGCAGTCACGTGGGACAGGGGCCTCAAAACATTCAGTACTTC. Amino acid sequence: CASSHVGQGPQNIQYF.

The V call is TRBV3-1 (or the pseudogene TRBV3-2), the J call TRBJ2-5; D gene unclear. V lost 7 bases and J lost 1, with 13 bases in between. The CDR3 has 14 amino acids. Germline V lookup: CDR1 LGHDT, CDR2 YNNKEL (reference sequence). In DNA form, the CDR3 reads TGTGCCAGCAACTTGGTGGGCACCCAAGAGACCCAGTACTTC. This sequence encodes CASNLVGTQETQYF.

In DNA, the CDR3 is TGTGCCTGGAGGGCGCGCAGGTCGTACACCGGGGAGCTGTTTTTT. Amino acids: CAWRARRSYTGELFF. The V and J genes are TRBV30 and TRBJ2-2; D is unresolved. V lost 3 bases and J 3 bases, leaving 14 bases between the germline ends. The length of the CDR3 is 15 residues. Looked up from germline, CDR1 is GTSNPN and CDR2 is SVGIG (reference sequence).

The gene calls are TRBV11-2 and TRBJ1-1; D not resolved. Germline CDR1 is SGHAT and CDR2 is FQNNGV. The CDR3 spans 16 residues. The ends were cut back, 5 bases at V and 4 bases at J, with 20 bases in the middle. This CDR3 reads CASSKYLGLLSTEAFF. CDR3 DNA: TGTGCCAGCAGCAAATATCTCGGACTGTTGAGCACTGAAGCTTTCTTT.

The V and J genes are TRBV5-6 and TRBJ2-7; TRBD1 agrees at 7 bases. J lost 3 bases, V lost 4 bases, and 10 bases had no gene match. Germline assignment: CDR1 SGHDT and CDR2 YYEEEE. The length of the CDR3 is 15 residues. CDR3 DNA: TGTGCCAGCAGCCCAGGCCCCGGGACAGTCTACGAGCAGTACTTC. This sequence encodes CASSPGPGTVYEQYF.

The gene calls are TRBV10-3 and TRBJ2-1; 11 bases are shared with TRBD2. Trimming cost V 10 bases and J 6 bases; bases outside gene matches: 8. Germline CDR1 is ENHRY and CDR2 is SYGVKD. CDR3 length equals 14 residues. For the CDR3, the DNA is TGTGCCACATTCCCTAGCGGGGGGCCCAATGAGCAGTTCTTC. The encoded protein is CATFPSGGPNEQFF.

This rearrangement joins TRBV5-4 to TRBJ2-7; D is perhaps TRBD1 (6 bases). CDR1 and CDR2 (germline): SGHNT, YYREEE (reference sequence). CDR3 length: 15 residues. With 1 base removed from V and 4 bases from J, the gap between germline ends came to 15 bases. The CDR3 DNA is TGTGCCAGCAGCTTGACAGGGCCGCGTGCATACGAGCAGTACTTC. Amino acids: CASSLTGPRAYEQYF.

J is TRBJ2-1 and V is TRBV4-1, with 7 nucleotides matching TRBD2. From germline, CDR1 is MGHRA and CDR2 YSYEKL. The CDR3 contains 14 residues. V was pared by 6 bases and J by 9 bases, with 11 bases of the junction left unmatched. The DNA of the CDR3 is TGCGCCAGCAGAACACGCCTAGCGGAGATTGAGCAGTTCTTC. Its protein is CASRTRLAEIEQFF.

The chain links TRBV7-8 to TRBJ2-7, with no clear D. With 10 bases removed from V and 5 bases from J, the gap between germline ends came to 15 bases. Germline lookup yields CDR1 SGHVS and CDR2 FQNEAQ. This CDR3 comprises 12 residues. The CDR3 sequence is CATTSYYNEQYF. The CDR3 region has the DNA TGTGCCACCACATCGTACTACAACGAGCAGTACTTC.

This chain uses TRBV27 with TRBJ1-4, with 8 positions matching TRBD1. After removal of 6 bases from V and 6 bases from J, the junction contained 12 bases not matched to a gene. Per the germline V gene, CDR1 is MNHEY and CDR2 is SMNVEV (reference sequence). CDR3 length: 16 amino acids. The CDR3 is CASSPDRTGIHEKLFF. CDR3 in DNA: TGTGCCAGCAGCCCCGACCGGACAGGGATCCATGAAAAACTGTTTTTT.

The V call is TRBV7-3, the J call TRBJ1-5; D is perhaps TRBD1 (5 bases). V was pared by 2 bases and J by 5 bases, with 13 bases between. CDR1 and CDR2 from the germline V gene are SGHTA and FQGTGA. This CDR3 is built from 15 residues. CDR3 in amino acids: CASSLPDQGDQPQHF. The DNA for the CDR3 is TGTGCCAGCAGCTTACCAGACCAGGGCGATCAGCCCCAGCATTTT.

The V and J genes are TRBV14 and TRBJ1-2; unclear D gene. V was clipped by 3 bases and J by 3 bases, with 8 bases between them. In germline, CDR1 is SGHDN, CDR2 FVKESK. This CDR3 is 13 amino acids long. The CDR3 protein is CASSHTRHYGYTF. The DNA of the CDR3 is TGTGCCAGCAGCCACACGAGGCACTATGGCTACACCTTC.

The rearrangement joins TRBV19 to TRBJ2-5, with a possible D match to TRBD1 (5 bases). CDR3 length: 13 amino acids. Trimming took 5 bases from V and 5 from J, leaving 12 bases between them. CDR1 is LNHDA and CDR2 is SQIVND in the germline V gene (reference sequence). The CDR3, as DNA: TGTGCCAGTAGTGCAACAGGCAGCGAGACCCAGTACTTC. The encoded protein is CASSATGSETQYF.

The chain uses TRBV3-1 (or the pseudogene TRBV3-2) and TRBJ1-1; possible D gene TRBD1, 5 bases. V lost 8 bases to trimming and J lost 1 base, with 11 bases between them. This CDR3 contains 13 residues. Germline lookup yields CDR1 LGHDT and CDR2 YNNKEL (reference sequence). In DNA form, the CDR3 reads TGTGCCAGCCGATTGACAGCGAACACTGAAGCTTTCTTT. Amino acids: CASRLTANTEAFF.

V is TRBV19 and J is TRBJ1-6; tentatively, D is TRBD1 (6 bases). CDR1 and CDR2 (germline): LNHDA, SQIVND (reference sequence). Trimming cost V 7 bases and J 7 bases, with 11 bases left between them. This CDR3 region has 13 residues. The chain's CDR3 is CASITGWNSPLHF. The CDR3 nucleotides are TGTGCCAGTATTACAGGGTGGAATTCACCCCTCCACTTT.

This clone was observed once. The V gene is TRBV6-1, the J gene TRBJ2-1; no clear D gene. The CDR3 spans 15 residues. V gave up 0 bases and J gave up 1 base, with 7 bases separating them. Germline V lookup: CDR1 MNHNS, CDR2 SASEGT. The chain's CDR3 is CASSEASVSYNEQFF. CDR3 sequence (DNA): TGTGCCAGCAGTGAAGCCAGCGTTTCCTACAATGAGCAGTTCTTC.

This clone was seen more than once but under ten times. This CDR3 is also generated by other DNA sequences in the sample. This chain joins TRBV18 and TRBJ2-3; no clear D. V lost 3 bases and J lost 3, with 7 bases in between. CDR1 KGHSH and CDR2 LQKENI come from the germline V gene. This CDR3 has 13 amino acids. The CDR3 loop reads CASSPAGTDTQYF. CDR3 bases: TGTGCCAGCTCACCCGCCGGGACAGATACGCAGTATTTT.

This rearrangement joins TRBV29-1 to TRBJ1-2, with D unclear. This CDR3 comprises 14 residues. The germline V gene encodes CDR1 SQVTM and CDR2 ANQGSEA. Trimming cost V 6 bases and J 7 bases, with 21 bases left between them. The CDR3: CSVAGKGRVGGYTF. CDR3 in DNA: TGCAGCGTAGCGGGAAAGGGTAGGGTGGGTGGCTACACCTTC. The full variable domain, in which reference TRBV29-1 and TRBJ1-2 provide the parts outside the CDR3, is SAVISQKPSRDICQRGTSLTIQCQVDSQVTMMFWYRQQPGQSLTLIATANQGSEATYESGFVIDKFPISRPNLTFSTLTVSNMSPEDSSIYLCSVAGKGRVGGYTFGSGTRLTVV.

The rearrangement links TRBV5-1 to TRBJ2-3, with TRBD1 identical over 9 bases. The CDR3 totals 16 residues. From germline, CDR1 is SGHRS and CDR2 YFSETQ. Germline trimming cut 2 bases from V and 5 bases from J; bases unmatched to any gene: 9. The CDR3 region is CASSFTGTGSLDTQYF. The CDR3 DNA reads TGCGCCAGCAGCTTCACCGGGACAGGGTCTCTAGATACGCAGTATTTT.

V and J are TRBV21-1 and TRBJ2-4; no DNA check was done on the table's D call, TRBD2. TRBV21-1 is termed a pseudogene. The CDR3 runs to 9 residues. The DNA for the CDR3 is TGTGCCAGCGGGACTATACAGTACTTC. It translates to CASGTIQYF.

V gene TRBV14 combines with J gene TRBJ2-3; 14 bases match TRBD2. Germline-derived CDR1 and CDR2 are SGHDN and FVKESK. The CDR3 contains 17 residues. V shed 1 base and J 5 bases; nucleotides not matched to a gene: 5. CDR3 residues: CASSQGLAGGPRDTQYF. The CDR3, as DNA: TGTGCCAGCAGCCAAGGACTAGCGGGGGGGCCAAGAGATACGCAGTATTTT.